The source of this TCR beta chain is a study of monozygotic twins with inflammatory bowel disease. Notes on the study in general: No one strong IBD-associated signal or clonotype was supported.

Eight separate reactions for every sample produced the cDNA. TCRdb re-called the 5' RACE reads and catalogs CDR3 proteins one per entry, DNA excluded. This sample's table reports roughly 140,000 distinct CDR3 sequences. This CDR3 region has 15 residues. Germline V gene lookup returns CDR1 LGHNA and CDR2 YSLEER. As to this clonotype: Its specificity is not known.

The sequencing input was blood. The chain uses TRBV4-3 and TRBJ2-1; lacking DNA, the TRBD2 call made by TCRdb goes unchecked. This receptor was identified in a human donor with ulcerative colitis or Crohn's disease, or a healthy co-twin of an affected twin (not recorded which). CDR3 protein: CASSQTSGGYNEQFF.